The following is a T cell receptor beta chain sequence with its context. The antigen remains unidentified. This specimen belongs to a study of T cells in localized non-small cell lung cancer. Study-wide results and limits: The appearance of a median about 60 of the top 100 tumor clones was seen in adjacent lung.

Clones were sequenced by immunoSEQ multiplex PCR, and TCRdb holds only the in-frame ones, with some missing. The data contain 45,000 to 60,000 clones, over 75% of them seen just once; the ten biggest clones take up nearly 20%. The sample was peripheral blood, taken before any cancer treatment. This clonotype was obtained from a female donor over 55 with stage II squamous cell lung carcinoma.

DNA of the CDR3: TGTGCCAGCAGCCCCTCCGGTGGGAGGACCGGGGAGCTGTTTTTT. Its translation is CASSPSGGRTGELFF. The chain combines TRBV7-7 with TRBJ2-2; D perhaps matches TRBD2 (6 bases). The CDR3 has 15 amino acids. Germline V gives CDR1 SSHAT, CDR2 FNYEAQ (reference sequence). V lost 5 bases to trimming and J lost 5 bases, with 15 bases between them.